Sequencing of this T cell receptor beta chain was carried out in a study of blood T cell repertoires in COVID-19. Recovered Cohort 3 donors showed two negative PCRs, clearance, or symptom resolution. The CDR3 totals 15 residues. CDR1 and CDR2 (germline): MNHEY, SVGAGI. The V end was cut by 7 bases, the J end by 7 bases, with 20 bases between. Sequencing used immunoSEQ multiplex PCR; TCRdb keeps in-frame clones, though not all of them. The table lists about 150,000 clones, around 80% of them singletons. Source material: PBMCs or T cells enriched from blood (not recorded which). This TCR derives from a man in his forties or fifties who had recovered from COVID-19. The V call is TRBV6-5, the J call TRBJ1-5; D might be TRBD1 (6 bases). The CDR3 here is CASTLGGVWGQPQHF. As DNA, the CDR3 is TGTGCCAGCACCTTAGGGGGTGTGTGGGGCCAGCCCCAGCATTTT.